One TCR beta chain is described in this entry. Per the original data handling: Quantification of nucleated cells was approximated via reference gene primer amplification. Method: immunoSEQ multiplex PCR; TCRdb's copy keeps in-frame clones and lacks some. The DNA gave D and trimming, while V, J and clone size come from that table. The sample lists about 91,000 clones, about 90% occurring once. The data stem from a study of blood T cell repertoires in COVID-19. As for the study in general: Specimens from acute and convalescent COVID-19 originated in the United States, Italy and Spain. Sources were T cells, B-cell-depleted T cells, or PBMCs; the material itself was cDNA or gDNA.

Germline CDR1 GTSNPN, CDR2 SVGIG (reference sequence). The CDR3 runs 13 residues. Unmatched junction bases numbered 3, after V lost 7 bases and J lost 1 base. The chain has TRBV30 and TRBJ1-3, with 8 bases aligning to TRBD1. Sequencing was carried out using peripheral blood. This sequence originates from a woman aged 70-85 years with acute or convalescent COVID-19. CDR3 amino acids: CAFGTGSGNTIYF. CDR3 coding DNA: TGTGCCTTCGGGACAGGTTCTGGAAACACCATATATTTT.